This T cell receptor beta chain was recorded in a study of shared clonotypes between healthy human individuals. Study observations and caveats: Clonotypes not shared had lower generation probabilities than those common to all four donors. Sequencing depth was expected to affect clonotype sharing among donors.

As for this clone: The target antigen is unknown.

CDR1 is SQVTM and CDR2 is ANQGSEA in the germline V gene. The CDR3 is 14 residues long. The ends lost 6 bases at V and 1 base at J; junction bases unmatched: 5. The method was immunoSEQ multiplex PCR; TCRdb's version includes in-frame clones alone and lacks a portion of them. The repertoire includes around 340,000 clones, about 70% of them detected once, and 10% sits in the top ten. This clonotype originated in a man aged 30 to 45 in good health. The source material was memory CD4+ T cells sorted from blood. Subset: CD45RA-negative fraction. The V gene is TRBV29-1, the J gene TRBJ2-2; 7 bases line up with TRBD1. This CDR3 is CSVGRDRNTGELFF. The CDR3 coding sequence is TGCAGCGTAGGACGGGACAGGAACACCGGGGAGCTGTTTTTT.